This is a list of T cell receptor beta chains from one sample in a study of shared clonotypes between healthy human individuals. Profiling relied on immunoSEQ multiplex PCR, and the TCRdb table lists in-frame clones only, not all of them. Among more than 550,000 clones listed, roughly 91% were seen once. The sequencing input was memory CD8+ T cells from PBMCs. The receptors derive from a man aged 18 to 30 in good health. Some clones in this sample may be carry-over from other donors' samples. CDR3s include the opening cysteine and the closing phenylalanine or tryptophan. The D gene is left open where the match is weak. The listing skips clone size in some rows; elsewhere it reads once, few, many or a size class.

cdr3_nt cdr3_aa j_call v_call clone_size d_call
TGTGCCAGCAGCCTTTCTACGGGGACAGATCCTTCCTCGGGGGGTGGCTACACCTTC CASSLSTGTDPSSGGGYTF TRBJ1-2 TRBV28 - TRBD1
TGTGCCAGCAGCTCGGGGGGGCTAGCGGAAGAGCAGTACTTC CASSSGGLAEEQYF TRBJ2-7 TRBV9 - TRBD2
TGTGCCAGCAGTTTATATCTAGCGGCTCACAATGAGCAGTTCTTC CASSLYLAAHNEQFF TRBJ2-1 TRBV28 once TRBD2
TGTGCCAGCAGTTATGAAGTTGGACCCTACGAGCAGTACTTC CASSYEVGPYEQYF TRBJ2-7 TRBV6-5 - -
TGTGCCAGTAGTATATCCCCGGGAGAGGCCTACGAGCAGTACTTC CASSISPGEAYEQYF TRBJ2-7 TRBV19 - -
TGTGCCAGCAGTTACGGGACAGCAATCCAAGAGACCCAGTACTTC CASSYGTAIQETQYF TRBJ2-5 TRBV6-5 once TRBD1
TGTGCCAGTATAAGAGGGATGAACACTGAAGCTTTCTTT CASIRGMNTEAFF TRBJ1-1 TRBV19 - -
TGCGCCAGCAGCTTTTCGAGCTCCTACAATGAGCAGTTCTTC CASSFSSSYNEQFF TRBJ2-1 TRBV5-1 once -
TGTGCCAGCAGCTTACTAGCGGGAGTGTTGGCCTACAATGAGCAGTTCTTC CASSLLAGVLAYNEQFF TRBJ2-1 TRBV7-6 - TRBD2
TGTGCCAGCAGCGCTCCAGGGGCAAAGTACAATGAGCAGTTCTTC CASSAPGAKYNEQFF TRBJ2-1 TRBV28 - -
TGTGCCACCACCGACGGGGCTTACGAGCAGTACTTC CATTDGAYEQYF TRBJ2-7 TRBV6-6 - -
TGCGCCAGCAGCCAAGTTTGGGCCGGGAGTAGGTACGAGCAGTACTTC CASSQVWAGSRYEQYF TRBJ2-7 TRBV4-3 - -
TGTGCCAGCAGCTTAGGGGCCCACGACACGGATACGCAGTATTTT CASSLGAHDTDTQYF TRBJ2-3 TRBV7-9 many -
TGTGCCAGCACCGTAATTCCAGGGGAGATTCAGCCCCAGCATTTT CASTVIPGEIQPQHF TRBJ1-5 TRBV9 - -
TGTGCCAGTGTCCTAGGGACAGGGAGCATCCAGCCCCAGCATTTT CASVLGTGSIQPQHF TRBJ1-5 TRBV19 - TRBD1
TGTGCCAGCAGCTCCCGTTTTAATGAGCAGTTCTTC CASSSRFNEQFF TRBJ2-1 TRBV13 few -
TGTGCCAGTTCCGAGCTGGGAGCTAGCACAGATACGCAGTATTTT CASSELGASTDTQYF TRBJ2-3 TRBV2 - -
TGTGCCAGCAGCCCCGGGTTGGGCAATGAGCAGTTCTTC CASSPGLGNEQFF TRBJ2-1 TRBV4-2 - -
TGTGCCAGCAGCTTAAATCCCAGGTCCTACGAGCAGTACTTC CASSLNPRSYEQYF TRBJ2-7 TRBV7-6 - -
TGTGCCTGGAGTCTCCACCGCGGGGCCGAGCAGTACTTC CAWSLHRGAEQYF TRBJ2-7 TRBV30 - -
TGCGCCAGCAGCCAAGAGCCGGGTTTGAACTATGGCTACACCTTC CASSQEPGLNYGYTF TRBJ1-2 TRBV4-1 once -
TGTGCCAGCAGGAGCGGCAATCAGCCCCAGCATTTT CASRSGNQPQHF TRBJ1-5 TRBV2 - -
TGTGCCAGCAGCCGTCCCGGCAGGGGGGATGGCTACACCTTC CASSRPGRGDGYTF TRBJ1-2 TRBV21-1 - -
TGTGCCAGCAGTGGTAAGGGTCTAAACTACGAGCAGTACTTC CASSGKGLNYEQYF TRBJ2-7 TRBV6-4 - -
TGTGCCAGCAGTCCGGAGCGGGGACCCTACTACAATGAGCAGTTCTTC CASSPERGPYYNEQFF TRBJ2-1 TRBV25-1 many TRBD2
TGTGCCAGCAGCTTTGGAAGCGGGATCTTCTCAGATACGCAGTATTTT CASSFGSGIFSDTQYF TRBJ2-3 TRBV7-2 - TRBD2
TGTGCCAGCAGCTTATCGGACAGGGGGAGCGAGACCCAGTACTTC CASSLSDRGSETQYF TRBJ2-5 TRBV7-3 - TRBD1
TGTGCCAGCAGGGACACTTACGAGCAGTACTTC CASRDTYEQYF TRBJ2-7 TRBV28 - -
TGTGCCAGCAACTTAGAGGTGGGGGGCCGGAACACTGAAGCTTTCTTT CASNLEVGGRNTEAFF TRBJ1-1 TRBV7-9 - -
TGTGCCAGCAGCTCCCCCGGGGGGTATGGCGGGGAGCTGTTTTTT CASSSPGGYGGELFF TRBJ2-2 TRBV7-6 once TRBD2
TGCGCCAGCAGCCAAGTTGGGACAACTAATGAAAAACTGTTTTTT CASSQVGTTNEKLFF TRBJ1-4 TRBV4-1 once -
TGTGCCAGCAGCAGGACTAGGCGCACAGATACGCAGTATTTT CASSRTRRTDTQYF TRBJ2-3 TRBV6-6 few TRBD2
TGTGCCAGCAGCTTAGTGGGGGGGACAGATACGCAGTATTTT CASSLVGGTDTQYF TRBJ2-3 TRBV7-9 - TRBD2
TGTGCCAGCAGTTTATCCCTAGCGGGAGAGGCTGACATTCAGTACTTC CASSLSLAGEADIQYF TRBJ2-4 TRBV28 - TRBD2
TGTGCCATCACCTCAGACGGATACACTGAAGCTTTCTTT CAITSDGYTEAFF TRBJ1-1 TRBV10-3 - -
TGTGCCAGCAGCTTAGGCGGGACAGGGGGAGGGGAGACCCAGTACTTC CASSLGGTGGGETQYF TRBJ2-5 TRBV13 - TRBD1
TGTGCCAGCAGCGTAGGCCAGGTGAGAGAGACCCAGTACTTC CASSVGQVRETQYF TRBJ2-5 TRBV9 - -
TGTGCCAGCAGCACACTAGCGGGAGGCTTTTACAATGAGCAGTTCTTC CASSTLAGGFYNEQFF TRBJ2-1 TRBV7-3 - TRBD2
TGTGCCAGCAGCTCGTCGGCCGGGACAGGGGATCAGCCCCAGCATTTT CASSSSAGTGDQPQHF TRBJ1-5 TRBV5-5 - TRBD1
TGTGCCAGCAGTTACTCGGGGCAGCCACCTAGGAATGAGCAGTTCTTC CASSYSGQPPRNEQFF TRBJ2-1 TRBV6-6 - -
TGTGCCAGCGGCGCCGTGCGGAATACGCAGTATTTT CASGAVRNTQYF TRBJ2-3 TRBV11-2 medium-sized -
TGTGCCAGCACCGGGTCGCTGGGGGCCGAGCAGTACTTC CASTGSLGAEQYF TRBJ2-7 TRBV7-8 - -
TGTGCCAGCAGCTTAATGGGTAGGGAGCAGTTCTTC CASSLMGREQFF TRBJ2-1 TRBV11-3 - -
TGTGCCAGCAGCCTTACCACGATGGCCTACGAGCAGTACTTC CASSLTTMAYEQYF TRBJ2-7 TRBV28 - -
TGTGCCAGCAGCGACCACAGGGAGAGCTCCTACAATGAGCAGTTCTTC CASSDHRESSYNEQFF TRBJ2-1 TRBV9 - -